A single T cell receptor beta chain is shown here with its context. Its antigen is still unknown. The germline V gene encodes CDR1 KGHDR and CDR2 SFDVKD. V lost 4 bases and J lost 11, with 14 bases in between. This CDR3 is built from 13 residues. Treatment denoted: approximately nine-day PBMC culture with coronavirus spike peptide pools or control peptides (ViraFEST assay). The data belong to a study of vaccination and CD4 T cells after COVID-19. At the level of the study: Stimulation of the cells used overlapping spike peptide pools from SARS-CoV-2 and from the common cold coronaviruses HCoV-NL63, HCoV-OC43 and HCoV-229E. Regarding the study as a whole: In convalescent patients, a median approximately 90% of reactive clones appeared only post-vaccination.

The study sequenced cultured CD4+ T cell DNA using the Oncomine TCR Beta short-read assay. Genomic DNA extraction was carried out from cultured CD4+ T cells. TCRdb called the PCR reads again in MiXCR, with one record for every CDR3 protein. The sample records roughly 18,000 distinct CDR3 sequences, approximately 58% being singletons. The sample consisted of CD4+ T cells from blood, cultured in vitro. The chain combines TRBV24-1 with TRBJ2-1; D gene unclear. This TCR derives from a human donor who had recovered from COVID-19. In DNA, the CDR3 is TGTGCCACCAGTGACGTATCAGAGACGAAGCAGTTCTTC. This encodes CATSDVSETKQFF.